The rows below give T cell receptor beta chains drawn from one sample of a study of blood T cell repertoires in COVID-19. Using immunoSEQ multiplex PCR, the repertoire was profiled, and TCRdb retains in-frame clones only, with some absent. Of under 95,000 clones listed, about 85% are singletons. Specimen: peripheral blood. These TCRs come from a woman in her 70s with acute or convalescent COVID-19. CDR3s include the opening cysteine and the closing phenylalanine or tryptophan. Only part of the rows carry a size: once, few, many, or a class if the clone is expanded.

TRBJ1-1 TRBV25-1 . CASSPAVGAMNTEAFF
TRBJ2-7 TRBV12-3/TRBV12-4 . CASLGAGNEQYF
TRBJ2-3 TRBV28 . CASSLSTGGTDTQYF
TRBJ2-5 TRBV5-4 . CASSHKAGGKETQYF
TRBJ2-1 TRBV5-1 once CASSSRAGNEQFF
TRBJ2-2 TRBV3-1/TRBV3-2 . CASSQVKGGFTGELFF
TRBJ1-6 TRBV6-5 . CASSYSSQGDSPLHF
TRBJ2-7 TRBV10-3 . CAISGGGSEQYF
TRBJ2-2 TRBV9 . CASSVVLAGGPGGTGELFF
TRBJ1-2 TRBV15 . CATSPMREGVGYGYTF
TRBJ1-3 TRBV3-1/TRBV3-2 . CASSRGHLSGNTIYF
TRBJ1-5 TRBV6-5 . CASSFEGESQHF
TRBJ1-1 TRBV11-2 . CASSSDNLNTEAFF
TRBJ1-1 TRBV9 . CASSVEGQGATEAFF
TRBJ1-5 TRBV5-1 few CASSWRMPLGNQPQHF
TRBJ1-4 TRBV11-2 . CASSNDRGREKLFF
TRBJ1-3 TRBV7-6 . CASSDLRSSGNTIYF
TRBJ2-4 TRBV6-5 few CASRERGEGNIQYF
TRBJ2-6 TRBV27 . CASRQGRGANVLTF
TRBJ2-2 TRBV7-9 few CASSLGAGRNTGELFF
TRBJ1-1 TRBV11-1 . CASSGSGYMNTEAFF
TRBJ2-5 TRBV6-5 . CASRLAGQETQYF
TRBJ1-4 TRBV20-1 . CSASPGGAFNEKLFF
TRBJ2-7 TRBV7-9 . CASSLSGQGYEQYF
TRBJ1-4 TRBV5-1 . CASSLGGTNEKLFF
TRBJ2-1 TRBV28 . CASSLFGQPKNEQFF
TRBJ2-3 TRBV6-1 . CASSEGPQPQRRDTQYF
TRBJ2-3 TRBV3-1/TRBV3-2 . CASSQEQWGGTDTQYF
TRBJ1-1 TRBV2 . CASSKTVNTEAFF
TRBJ1-3 TRBV7-6 . CASSPRDTGNTIYF
TRBJ1-5 TRBV3-1/TRBV3-2 . CASSRSASGNQPQHF
TRBJ2-5 TRBV4-1 few CASSPNRDSPAETQYF
TRBJ1-1 TRBV10-2 . CASRMTGMNTEAFF
TRBJ1-6 TRBV2 . CASSPRQEYNSPLHF